This is a list of T cell receptor beta chains from one sample in a study of blood T cell repertoires in COVID-19. TCRdb's table, derived via immunoSEQ multiplex PCR, lists solely in-frame clones and lacks some. The data contain under 300,000 clones, roughly 84% of them singletons. The sample was peripheral blood. These receptor sequences come from a woman between 40 and 55 years old who had recovered from COVID-19. Each CDR3 is given with its conserved first and last residue. D genes are given only for firm matches. The size entry is marked missing in some rows and otherwise reads once, few, many or a size class.

J	size	D	V	CDR3	DNA
TRBJ2-1	-	TRBD2	TRBV10-3	CAISAQASGSSYNEQFF	TGTGCCATCAGTGCGCAGGCTAGCGGAAGCTCCTACAATGAGCAGTTCTTC
TRBJ2-7	-	-	TRBV5-1	CASSFGGRDYEQYF	TGCGCCAGCAGCTTCGGGGGGCGCGACTACGAGCAGTACTTC
TRBJ2-3	-	-	TRBV5-1	CASSLPRGADTDTQYF	TGCGCCAGCAGCCTACCACGGGGTGCGGACACAGATACGCAGTATTTT
TRBJ2-2	-	-	TRBV10-3	CAISDPTGRYTGELFF	TGTGCCATCAGTGACCCGACAGGGAGGTACACCGGGGAGCTGTTTTTT
TRBJ2-7	-	TRBD1	TRBV5-1	CASSRQQGSYEQYF	TGCGCCAGCAGCCGTCAACAGGGGTCCTACGAGCAGTACTTC
TRBJ2-1	once	TRBD1	TRBV5-5	CASSTGTGAAYNEQFF	TGTGCCAGCAGCACCGGGACAGGGGCAGCCTACAATGAGCAGTTCTTC
TRBJ1-4	-	TRBD1	TRBV18	CASSRGQGPQNEKLFF	TGTGCCAGCTCACGAGGACAGGGCCCGCAGAATGAAAAACTGTTTTTT
TRBJ2-3	once	TRBD2	TRBV19	CASSITKRGVNMQYF	TGTGCCAGTAGTATAACGAAGCGGGGGGTAAATATGCAGTATTTT
TRBJ1-2	-	TRBD1	TRBV12-3/TRBV12-4	CASSLWQGDGYTF	TGTGCCAGCAGTTTATGGCAGGGGGATGGCTACACCTTC
TRBJ2-1	-	-	TRBV7-3	CASSPGLNFYNEQFF	TGTGCCAGCAGCCCCGGACTAAATTTCTACAATGAGCAGTTCTTC
TRBJ1-6	-	-	TRBV28	CASTQGDSPLHF	TGTGCCAGCACACAGGGAGATTCACCCCTCCACTTT
TRBJ1-1	-	-	TRBV19	CATRSLMNTEAFF	TGTGCCACCAGGTCTCTGATGAACACTGAAGCTTTCTTT
TRBJ2-7	-	-	TRBV2	CASSETVATAYEQYF	TGTGCCAGCAGTGAAACGGTAGCGACTGCCTACGAGCAGTACTTC
TRBJ2-1	-	-	TRBV11-2	CASSQVRGREQFF	TGTGCCAGCTCCCAGGTTAGGGGCCGGGAGCAGTTCTTC
TRBJ1-1	-	TRBD1	TRBV7-2	CASSFGQDEAFF	TGTGCCAGCAGCTTCGGACAGGACGAAGCTTTCTTT
TRBJ1-3	-	-	TRBV19	CASSRDRGSGNTIYF	TGTGCCAGTAGTAGAGACCGCGGCTCTGGAAACACCATATATTTT
TRBJ1-2	few	-	TRBV6-6	CASSPGLSGYTF	TGTGCCAGCAGCCCCGGACTTAGTGGCTACACCTTC
TRBJ1-1	-	-	TRBV30	CAWSVPEMGTGEAFF	TGTGCCTGGAGTGTTCCGGAAATGGGGACTGGTGAAGCTTTCTTT
TRBJ1-5	-	-	TRBV7-8	CASSLAEPGFSNQPQHF	TGTGCCAGCAGCTTAGCGGAACCGGGATTTAGCAATCAGCCCCAGCATTTT
TRBJ2-7	-	-	TRBV18	CASSPTETAYEQYF	TGTGCCAGCTCACCGACGGAGACAGCCTACGAGCAGTACTTC
TRBJ1-6	few	-	TRBV3-1/TRBV3-2	CASSQDPPTTAPNSPLHF	TGTGCCAGCAGCCAAGATCCCCCGACGACAGCCCCAAATTCACCCCTCCACTTT
TRBJ2-3	-	-	TRBV19	CASSISDFPTDTQYF	TGTGCCAGTAGTATTAGTGACTTCCCCACAGATACGCAGTATTTT
TRBJ1-1	once	TRBD1	TRBV30	CAREGASGGMNTEAFF	TGTGCCCGTGAGGGGGCGTCAGGGGGCATGAACACTGAAGCTTTCTTT
TRBJ2-7	-	-	TRBV29-1	CSVGQGHYEQYF	TGCAGCGTAGGGCAGGGGCACTACGAGCAGTACTTC
TRBJ1-4	-	-	TRBV9	CASSVNRNPHLDEKLFF	TGTGCCAGCAGCGTCAACAGGAACCCTCACTTGGATGAAAAACTGTTTTTT
TRBJ2-2	-	-	TRBV4-2	CASSPRQLNTGELFF	TGTGCCAGCAGCCCCCGACAGTTGAACACCGGGGAGCTGTTTTTT
TRBJ1-6	-	-	TRBV6-5	CASRYTSQGTPLHF	TGTGCCAGCAGATACACCTCACAGGGAACACCCCTCCACTTT
TRBJ1-1	-	TRBD1	TRBV19	CASSFGTGGANLEAFF	TGTGCCAGTAGTTTTGGGACAGGGGGCGCGAATCTAGAAGCTTTCTTT
TRBJ1-1	-	TRBD1	TRBV7-2	CASSTQQGAVTEAFF	TGTGCCAGCAGCACCCAACAGGGGGCGGTCACTGAAGCTTTCTTT
TRBJ2-1	once	-	TRBV6-5	CASTKEGGYNEQFF	TGTGCCAGCACCAAAGAGGGGGGGTACAATGAGCAGTTCTTC
TRBJ1-1	-	TRBD1	TRBV5-1	CASSLAPGQGEEAFF	TGCGCCAGCAGCTTGGCTCCGGGACAGGGGGAGGAAGCTTTCTTT
TRBJ2-2	-	-	TRBV11-3	CASTITGELFF	TGTGCCAGCACCATCACCGGGGAGCTGTTTTTT
TRBJ1-4	-	-	TRBV18	CASSSVGGAASLIGEKLFF	TGTGCCAGCTCGTCGGTCGGCGGCGCCGCCTCTTTAATCGGGGAAAAACTGTTTTTT
TRBJ2-1	-	TRBD2	TRBV11-3	CASSLASSGGEEQFF	TGTGCCAGCAGCTTAGCGTCTAGCGGGGGCGAGGAGCAGTTCTTC
TRBJ2-1	-	TRBD1	TRBV30	CAWSVGGSNEQFF	TGTGCCTGGAGTGTAGGGGGCTCCAATGAGCAGTTCTTC
TRBJ2-3	-	-	TRBV9	CASSVIINTDTQYF	TGTGCCAGCAGCGTTATTATTAACACAGATACGCAGTATTTT
TRBJ2-7	-	-	TRBV5-1	CASSPPTGTYEQYF	TGCGCCAGCAGCCCACCGACAGGAACCTACGAGCAGTACTTC
TRBJ1-2	-	-	TRBV6-4	CASSDDRGWGYTF	TGTGCCAGCAGTGACGATCGAGGTTGGGGCTACACCTTC
TRBJ2-2	-	TRBD1	TRBV2	CATREDRGGIGELFF	TGTGCCACCCGGGAGGACAGGGGGGGAATCGGGGAGCTGTTTTTT
TRBJ2-7	-	-	TRBV30	CAWSEGGDRYEQYF	TGTGCCTGGAGTGAAGGGGGGGACCGCTACGAGCAGTACTTC
TRBJ1-1	-	-	TRBV6-2/TRBV6-3	CASSRDIPEAFF	TGTGCCAGCAGTAGGGACATACCCGAAGCTTTCTTT
TRBJ2-7	-	-	TRBV27	CASSLWKGKDEQYF	TGTGCCAGCAGTTTGTGGAAGGGGAAGGACGAGCAGTACTTC